The 8 T cell receptor beta chains listed next were all sequenced from one sample in a study of blood T cell repertoires in COVID-19. Clones were sequenced by immunoSEQ multiplex PCR, and TCRdb holds only the in-frame ones, with some missing. The sample has hundreds of thousands of clones, approximately 90% seen once. The specimen sequenced was PBMCs or T cells enriched from blood (not recorded which). The origin of the receptors is a man aged 30 to 39 who had recovered from COVID-19.

This chain connects TRBV18 to TRBJ1-5, with 7 bases matching TRBD1. CDR3 length: 16 amino acids. Unmatched junction bases numbered 12, after V lost 3 bases and J lost 7 bases. Per germline, CDR1 KGHSH and CDR2 LQKENI. DNA of the CDR3: TGTGCCAGCTCACCCCAATCAACAGGGGTGGGGCAGCCCCAGCATTTT. This codes for CASSPQSTGVGQPQHF.

Here the CDR3 DNA reads TGTGCCACCCTCTGGATTACAGAGCCGAACACTGAAGCTTTCTTT. It encodes CATLWITEPNTEAFF. The genes are TRBV28 and TRBJ1-1; D gene ambiguous. Per the germline V gene, CDR1 is MDHEN and CDR2 is SYDVKM. V lost 10 bases and J lost 1, with 19 bases in between. The CDR3 extends over 15 amino acids. Full variable domain (remainder filled in from reference TRBV28 and TRBJ1-1): DVKVTQSSRYLVKRTGEKVFLECVQDMDHENMFWYRQDPGLGLRLIYFSYDVKMKEKGDIPEGYSVSREKKERFSLILESASTNQTSMYLCATLWITEPNTEAFFGQGTRLTVV.

The CDR3 DNA is TGTGCCAGCAGCTTGGTATCTAGCGACAATGAGCAGTTCTTC. It yields the protein CASSLVSSDNEQFF. This chain connects TRBV5-5 to TRBJ2-1, with D maybe TRBD2 (6 bases). The CDR3 runs 14 residues. Germline V gives CDR1 SGHKS, CDR2 YYEKEE (reference sequence). Deletions cut 0 bases from V and 5 bases from J, with 9 bases between.

The rearrangement joins TRBV28 to TRBJ2-5, with D possibly TRBD1 on 6 matching bases. This CDR3 has 15 amino acids. Germline V gene lookup returns CDR1 MDHEN and CDR2 SYDVKM. V lost 4 bases and J lost 2, with 14 bases in between. CDR3: CASSSAQGYQETQYF. CDR3 in DNA: TGTGCCAGCAGTTCCGCACAGGGATATCAAGAGACCCAGTACTTC.

J is TRBJ2-3 and V is TRBV3-1 (or the pseudogene TRBV3-2); TRBD2 matches 9 bases. Trimming took 1 base from V and 3 from J; bases not matched to a gene: 5. The CDR3 has 16 residues. Germline V lookup: CDR1 LGHDT, CDR2 YNNKEL (reference sequence). The CDR3 DNA is TGTGCCAGCAGCCAAGTTCTAGCGGGACCAACAGATACGCAGTATTTT. It translates to CASSQVLAGPTDTQYF.

The chain is built from TRBV12-5 and TRBJ1-4, with 10 bases aligning to TRBD1. V lost 4 bases to trimming and J lost 13 bases; unmatched junction nucleotides: 12. Per germline, CDR1 LGHNT and CDR2 FRNRAP. This CDR3 is 15 amino acids long. The CDR3 nucleotides read TGTGCTAGTGGTTCCCCGGGACAGGGGACCTATAGACTGTTTTTT. It specifies CASGSPGQGTYRLFF.

The chain is built from TRBV27 and TRBJ1-4, with 7 bases aligning to TRBD1. The CDR3 consists of 15 residues. V lost 6 bases, J lost 14 bases, and 18 bases stayed unmatched. Germline V gene lookup returns CDR1 MNHEY and CDR2 SMNVEV (reference sequence). CDR3 DNA: TGTGCCAGCAGGCCGTCGGACAGGACGGGCCCAAATCTGTTTTTT. This gives the protein CASRPSDRTGPNLFF. The full variable domain, with the rest looked up from reference TRBV27 and TRBJ1-4, is EAQVTQNPRYLITVTGKKLTVTCSQNMNHEYMSWYRQDPGLGLRQIYYSMNVEVTDKGDVPEGYKVSRKEKRNFPLILESPSPNQTSLYFCASRPSDRTGPNLFFGSGTQLSVL.

The chain carries TRBV2 and TRBJ2-1; 9 bases are a match to TRBD2. Trimming removed 9 bases from V and 8 bases from J; junction bases left unmatched: 8. Germline lookup yields CDR1 SNHLY and CDR2 FYNNEI. The CDR3 is 13 amino acids. The CDR3 spells CARRRTSAYEQFF. DNA of the CDR3: TGTGCCAGGAGAAGGACTAGCGCCTATGAGCAGTTCTTC. The variable domain in full, with the rest retrieved from reference TRBV2 and TRBJ2-1, is EPEVTQTPSHQVTQMGQEVILRCVPISNHLYFYWYRQILGQKVEFLVSFYNNEISEKSEIFDDQFSVERPDGSNFTLKIRSTKLEDSAMYFCARRRTSAYEQFFGPGTRLTVL.